The sequence of this T cell receptor (beta chain) was determined in a study of blood T cell repertoires in COVID-19. Measured with immunoSEQ multiplex PCR; TCRdb has only the in-frame clones, and not every one. The table includes 100,000 to 110,000 clones, approximately 80% detected once. This clone was counted only a few times. The CDR3 extends over 15 amino acids. The J segment lost 12 bases and the V segment lost 4 bases, leaving 7 bases of the junction unmatched. Germline V gene lookup returns CDR1 SGHVS and CDR2 FQNEAQ. The genes are TRBV7-8 and TRBJ2-1, with 15 bases lining up with TRBD2. Material for sequencing was peripheral blood. The TCR was taken from a woman between 65 and 79 years old with acute or convalescent COVID-19. The CDR3 spells CASSSTGTSGGPQFF. In DNA form, the CDR3 reads TGTGCCAGCAGCTCGACCGGGACTAGCGGGGGGCCGCAGTTCTTC.